A single sample is the source of the 23 T cell receptor beta chains below, sequenced in a study of CD8+ T cells in alopecia areata. Following extraction, RNA underwent reverse transcription to cDNA, which served as the sequencing template. Using immunoSEQ multiplex PCR, the repertoire was profiled, and TCRdb retains in-frame clones only, with some absent. Here the sample spans over 150,000 clones, 50% to 60% being singletons. Described treatment: oral pan-JAK inhibitor, 5-10 mg twice daily. The source was CD4+ T cells sorted from blood, collected at week 4, from a patient treated with tofacitinib. All receptors come from a human donor with alopecia areata.

This clone was counted between two and nine times. The chain is built from TRBV5-1 and TRBJ2-5, with D uncertain. V lost 4 bases and J 5 bases, leaving 15 bases between the germline ends. Germline V gene sequence: CDR1 SGHRS, CDR2 YFSETQ. The CDR3 extends over 14 amino acids. CDR3 nucleotide sequence: TGCGCCAGCAGCATGGACCTCAATAAGGAGACCCAGTACTTC. Encoded protein: CASSMDLNKETQYF.

This rearrangement joins TRBV29-1 to TRBJ2-5; D is tentatively TRBD1 or TRBD2 (5 bases each). The CDR3 loop spans 15 amino acids. Germline loops: CDR1 SQVTM, CDR2 ANQGSEA. V was pared by 5 bases and J by 0 bases, with 16 bases between. The CDR3 bases are TGCAGCGTTTTAAGGGGACCTATGTACCAAGAGACCCAGTACTTC. Translated: CSVLRGPMYQETQYF.

In its sample, this clone was seen a few times. The chain links TRBV18 to TRBJ2-3; a possible D gene is TRBD1 (6 bases). Germline V lookup: CDR1 KGHSH, CDR2 LQKENI. Trimming shortened V by 6 bases and J by 0 bases, and 10 bases separated the two germline ends. The CDR3 totals 14 residues. As DNA, the CDR3 is TGTGCCAGCTCCGGGACACTTAGCACAGATACGCAGTATTTT. Translation gives CASSGTLSTDTQYF.

The V and J genes are TRBV9 and TRBJ2-5, with TRBD2 as a possible D gene (5 bases). The germline CDR1 and CDR2 sequences are SGDLS and YYNGEE. V was trimmed by 0 bases and J by 5 bases, leaving 14 bases between them. The CDR3 length is 15 residues. The CDR3 spells CASSVGVGAVETQYF. The DNA of the CDR3 is TGTGCCAGCAGCGTAGGGGTGGGAGCTGTCGAGACCCAGTACTTC.

This chain uses TRBV6-5 with TRBJ2-7, with unresolved D. CDR3 length: 12 residues. In germline, CDR1 is MNHEY, CDR2 SVGAGI. V lost 5 bases, J lost 4 bases, and 9 bases lay in between. CDR3 sequence (DNA): TGTGCCAGCAGTATCAGAGATTACGAGCAGTACTTC. Encoded protein: CASSIRDYEQYF.

The rearrangement links TRBV9 to TRBJ2-1; D call uncertain. V lost 4 bases, J lost 2 bases, and 13 bases lay in between. This CDR3 spans 15 amino acids. CDR1 is SGDLS and CDR2 is YYNGEE in the germline V gene. The chain's CDR3 is CASSPYVSAYNEQFF. The CDR3 DNA reads TGTGCCAGCAGCCCCTATGTTTCTGCCTACAATGAGCAGTTCTTC. Using reference TRBV9 and TRBJ2-1 for the parts outside the CDR3, the full variable domain is DSGVTQTPKHLITATGQRVTLRCSPRSGDLSVYWYQQSLDQGLQFLIQYYNGEERAKGNILERFSAQQFPDLHSELNLSSLELGDSALYFCASSPYVSAYNEQFFGPGTRLTVL.

The chain uses TRBV7-3 and TRBJ1-4; 11 nucleotides agree with TRBD1. The CDR3 runs 15 residues. V shed 6 bases, J shed 7 bases, and the junction held 7 bases outside the gene matches. Germline assignment: CDR1 SGHTA and CDR2 FQGTGA. In nucleotides, the CDR3 is TGTGCCAGCAGTGAGACCGGGACAGGGGGTGAAAAACTGTTTTTT. Its protein product is CASSETGTGGEKLFF.

This clone was counted only a few times. This chain links TRBV14 with TRBJ2-4; 9 bases line up with TRBD2. From germline, CDR1 is SGHDN and CDR2 FVKESK. There are 15 residues in the CDR3. V lost 2 bases to trimming and J lost 1 base; unmatched junction nucleotides: 0. The CDR3 loop is CASSQLAGAKNIQYF. The CDR3 nucleotides read TGTGCCAGCAGCCAACTAGCGGGGGCCAAAAACATTCAGTACTTC. The whole variable domain, remainder taken from reference TRBV14 and TRBJ2-4, is EAGVTQFPSHSVIEKGQTVTLRCDPISGHDNLYWYRRVMGKEIKFLLHFVKESKQDESGMPNNRFLAERTGGTYSTLKVQPAELEDSGVYFCASSQLAGAKNIQYFGAGTRLSVL.

This clone was seen only a few times. V usage is TRBV12-5 and J usage is TRBJ1-2, with 7 positions matching TRBD1. The CDR3 runs to 14 residues. Looked up from germline, CDR1 is LGHNT and CDR2 is FRNRAP. The V gene end was trimmed by 5 bases and the J gene end by 3 bases; junction bases not matched to a gene: 6. The CDR3 protein is CASGLSGTDYGYTF. Here the CDR3 DNA reads TGTGCTAGTGGTCTCTCAGGGACAGACTATGGCTACACCTTC.

This rearrangement joins TRBV11-2 to TRBJ1-2, with D maybe TRBD1 (5 bases). Germline-derived CDR1 and CDR2 are SGHAT and FQNNGV. V was shortened by 4 bases and J by 0 bases, with 12 bases between the two germline ends. This CDR3 region has 15 residues. Here the CDR3 DNA reads TGTGCCAGCAGCTCTCCGGGGGAAGCTAACTATGGCTACACCTTC. This encodes CASSSPGEANYGYTF.

V and J are TRBV6-6 and TRBJ1-2, with a tentative D call TRBD1 (5 bases). Germline V gives CDR1 MNHNY, CDR2 SVGAGI (reference sequence). Trimming pared 2 bases from V and 8 bases from J, leaving 9 bases between. The CDR3 totals 12 residues. The CDR3 here is CASSYQGAGYTF. The CDR3 DNA follows: TGTGCCAGCAGTTACCAGGGTGCAGGCTACACCTTC.

In this sample, this clone turned up once. The rearrangement uses TRBV9 and TRBJ2-3, with 7 bases fitting TRBD2. CDR3 length: 15 residues. V lost 3 bases and J lost 2; bases outside the gene matches: 6. Per germline, CDR1 SGDLS and CDR2 YYNGEE. Here the CDR3 DNA reads TGTGCCAGCAGCGGAAGACTAGCCACCACAGATACGCAGTATTTT. Amino acids: CASSGRLATTDTQYF.

There are a few counts of this clone. The chain has TRBV5-8 and TRBJ1-6; D is unclear. V was trimmed by 1 base and J by 10 bases, leaving 6 bases between them. Germline V gives CDR1 SGHTS, CDR2 YDEGEE. This CDR3 is built from 12 residues. The CDR3 sequence is CASSLRSSPLHF. CDR3 nucleotides: TGTGCCAGCAGCTTGAGGTCCTCACCCCTCCACTTT.

The chain links TRBV27 to TRBJ2-1; tentatively, D is TRBD2 (7 bases). Trimming took 5 bases from V and 6 from J, leaving 23 bases between them. The CDR3 totals 17 residues. Per germline, CDR1 MNHEY and CDR2 SMNVEV (reference sequence). Here the CDR3 reads CASSLGLGGTVSNEQFF. The CDR3 DNA reads TGTGCCAGCAGTCTCGGACTAGGGGGGACCGTCTCCAATGAGCAGTTCTTC.

This clone was seen once. The chain employs TRBV19 and TRBJ2-1; the D is unclear. The CDR3 is 12 amino acids. Deletions cut 4 bases from V and 8 bases from J, with 9 bases between. From germline, CDR1 is LNHDA and CDR2 SQIVND (reference sequence). The CDR3, as DNA: TGTGCCAGTAGTACCACGGGCTATGAGCAGTTCTTC. As protein: CASSTTGYEQFF.

The CDR3 loop reads CSARVRDTQYF. In DNA form, the CDR3 reads TGCAGTGCCCGGGTTAGGGATACGCAGTATTTT. This chain links TRBV20-1 with TRBJ2-3; D uncertain. V dropped 6 bases and J dropped 6 bases, with 10 bases sitting between them. Germline CDR1 is DFQATT and CDR2 is SNEGSKA (reference sequence). CDR3 length equals 11 residues.

The V gene is TRBV28, the J gene TRBJ1-2, with D possibly matching TRBD1 (5 bases). Trimming took 7 bases from V and 7 from J, leaving 19 bases between them. Germline values: CDR1 MDHEN, CDR2 SYDVKM. This CDR3 has 14 amino acids. The CDR3 loop reads CASIPSGGPGGYTF. CDR3 DNA sequence: TGTGCCAGCATCCCCTCGGGGGGACCTGGTGGCTACACCTTC.

A few counts support this clone. The chain links TRBV15 to TRBJ2-1, with 9 bases aligning to TRBD2. J was trimmed by 7 bases and V by 0 bases; bases with no gene match: 4. The CDR3 is made up of 15 amino acids. Germline V gene sequence: CDR1 LNHNV, CDR2 YYDKDF (reference sequence). DNA of the CDR3: TGTGCCACCAGCAGAGAGGGACTAGCTACAAATGAGCAGTTCTTC. Its protein product is CATSREGLATNEQFF.

This clone occurred a few times. The chain has TRBV28 and TRBJ1-2; 7 bases fit TRBD1. CDR1 is MDHEN and CDR2 is SYDVKM in the germline V gene. This CDR3 contains 14 residues. V trimming: 7 bases; J trimming: 3 bases; junction bases outside the gene matches: 8. The DNA for the CDR3 is TGTGCCAGCACCGCACTCGGGACAGACTATGGCTACACCTTC. Translation gives CASTALGTDYGYTF.

V usage is TRBV30 and J usage is TRBJ1-1; D is unclear. The V end lost 3 bases, the J end lost 7 bases, and 12 bases lay between the germline ends. The CDR3 sequence is 12 residues long. Germline CDR1 and CDR2: GTSNPN and SVGIG (reference sequence). CDR3 in amino acids: CAWSPRVGEAFF. DNA of the CDR3: TGTGCCTGGAGCCCAAGGGTAGGTGAAGCTTTCTTT. Full variable domain (outside the CDR3, taken from reference TRBV30 and TRBJ1-1): SQTIHQWPATLVQPVGSPLSLECTVEGTSNPNLYWYRQAAGRGLQLLFYSVGIGQISSEVPQNLSASRPQDRQFILSSKKLLLSDSGFYLCAWSPRVGEAFFGQGTRLTVV.

The chain is built from TRBV6-1 and TRBJ1-1, with 9 bases aligning to TRBD1. CDR3 size: 14 residues. From germline, CDR1 is MNHNS and CDR2 SASEGT. V shed 5 bases, J shed 7 bases, and the junction held 8 bases outside the gene matches. This chain's CDR3 is CASSSSTGGFEAFF. DNA for the CDR3: TGTGCCAGCAGTAGTTCGACAGGGGGTTTTGAAGCTTTCTTT.

The genes are TRBV7-9 and TRBJ2-1, with D possibly being TRBD2 (6 bases). This CDR3 has 12 residues. Germline V gene lookup returns CDR1 SEHNR and CDR2 FQNEAQ (reference sequence). Trimming shortened V by 3 bases and J by 8 bases, and 8 bases separated the two germline ends. The CDR3 nucleotides read TGTGCCAGCAGCTTGGGAGGCGATGAGCAGTTCTTC. This gives the protein CASSLGGDEQFF.

This clone was seen once. This chain connects TRBV7-9 to TRBJ1-2; D gene uncertain. The V and J ends lost 4 bases and 3 bases respectively, with 12 bases between them. CDR3 length: 14 amino acids. Germline V lookup: CDR1 SEHNR, CDR2 FQNEAQ (reference sequence). The chain's CDR3 is CASSSGGYDYGYTF. CDR3 nucleotides: TGTGCCAGCAGCTCTGGAGGGTACGACTATGGCTACACCTTC.